The next 29 T cell receptor beta chains were all read from a single sample in a study of T cell repertoires in cytomegalovirus infection. TCRdb re-called the reads with MiXCR, one entry per CDR3 protein. This sample has 250,000 to 350,000 distinct CDR3 sequences, with roughly 25% found just once. Sequenced: PBMCs. The receptors here all came from a human donor in good health (CMV status not recorded). Some clones in this sample may be carry-over from other donors' samples.

This clonotype was seen more than once but under ten times. The chain links TRBV28 to TRBJ2-5, with 11 bases matching TRBD2. The CDR3 is 16 residues long. The germline V gene has CDR1 MDHEN and CDR2 SYDVKM. The V gene end was trimmed by 11 bases and the J gene end by 3 bases; junction bases not matched to a gene: 14. CDR3 coding DNA: TGTGCCGGGGGACTAGCGGCAGATGGTGTGAAAGAGACCCAGTACTTC. This codes for CAGGLAADGVKETQYF.

This rearrangement joins TRBV7-2 to TRBJ1-1, with 8 bases aligning to TRBD1. Trimming cost V 5 bases and J 4 bases; bases outside gene matches: 6. The CDR3 contains 14 residues. Germline loops: CDR1 SGHTA, CDR2 FQGNSA. CDR3 sequence reads: CASSLRTGRTEAFF. In DNA form, the CDR3 reads TGTGCCAGCAGCCTTCGGACAGGGCGCACTGAAGCTTTCTTT.

The chain links TRBV2 to TRBJ2-2; D is tentatively TRBD1 or TRBD2 (5 bases each). In germline, CDR1 is SNHLY, CDR2 FYNNEI. The ends were cut back, 5 bases at V and 4 bases at J, with 8 bases in the middle. The CDR3 is 13 amino acids. CDR3 loop: CASSRDGTGELFF. The CDR3 DNA sequence: TGTGCCAGCAGTCGGGACGGCACCGGGGAGCTGTTTTTT.

The chain recombines TRBV28 with TRBJ1-5; 8 bases are shared with TRBD1. Germline loops: CDR1 MDHEN, CDR2 SYDVKM. The CDR3 totals 15 residues. V gave up 6 bases and J gave up 9 bases; unmatched junction bases: 13. This CDR3 is CASSPGGQGTRPQHF. DNA for the CDR3: TGTGCCAGCAGCCCAGGGGGCCAGGGAACTCGGCCCCAGCATTTT.

This clonotype came up a few times. The chain carries TRBV14 and TRBJ2-5; D is undetermined. The V gene's germline CDR1 is SGHDN and CDR2 FVKESK. Trimming shortened V by 3 bases and J by 7 bases, and 9 bases separated the two germline ends. The CDR3 spans 12 residues. CDR3 nucleotides: TGTGCCAGCAGCCAGACCGGGCTGACCCAGTACTTC. Its protein is CASSQTGLTQYF.

This clonotype was seen ten or more times. The chain is built from TRBV7-9 and TRBJ2-1; TRBD2 aligns across 11 bases. Trimming removed 4 bases from V and 2 bases from J; junction bases left unmatched: 1. The CDR3 is made up of 15 amino acids. The germline gives CDR1 SEHNR, CDR2 FQNEAQ (reference sequence). The CDR3 reads CASSSGLAAYNEQFF. CDR3 DNA: TGTGCCAGCAGCTCGGGACTAGCGGCCTACAATGAGCAGTTCTTC.

This clonotype has just one count. The chain links TRBV28 to TRBJ1-6; a weak D match, TRBD1 (5 bases). Trimming shortened V by 7 bases and J by 9 bases, and 16 bases separated the two germline ends. The CDR3 runs to 14 residues. Looked up from germline, CDR1 is MDHEN and CDR2 is SYDVKM. CDR3 loop: CASIGVRGSSPLHF. CDR3 bases: TGTGCCAGCATAGGTGTGAGGGGCTCTTCACCCCTCCACTTT.

This clonotype was seen a few times. The gene calls are TRBV7-9 and TRBJ2-6; no clear D. V lost 3 bases, J lost 0 bases, and 12 bases lay in between. The CDR3 length is 17 residues. Germline loops: CDR1 SEHNR, CDR2 FQNEAQ (reference sequence). CDR3 nucleotide sequence: TGTGCCAGCAGCTTCACGACACCGAGCTCTGGGGCCAACGTCCTGACTTTC. This codes for CASSFTTPSSGANVLTF.

The chain carries TRBV20-1 and TRBJ2-7; D remains ambiguous. The length of the CDR3 is 15 residues. Germline CDR1 is DFQATT and CDR2 is SNEGSKA (reference sequence). The germline V and J ends were trimmed by 2 bases and 0 bases, with 14 bases remaining between them. The DNA for the CDR3 is TGCAGTGCTAGACCCTTGACTGCGAGCTCCTACGAGCAGTACTTC. Its translation is CSARPLTASSYEQYF.

This clonotype was recorded at least ten times. This rearrangement joins TRBV7-8 to TRBJ1-2; TRBD1 aligns across 7 bases. The length of the CDR3 is 13 residues. J was trimmed by 5 bases and V by 5 bases; bases with no gene match: 5. Germline V lookup: CDR1 SGHVS, CDR2 FQNEAQ. This chain's CDR3 is CASSGTDFYGYTF. For the CDR3, the DNA is TGTGCCAGCAGCGGGACAGATTTTTATGGCTACACCTTC.

This chain links TRBV5-4 with TRBJ1-2; D not resolved. Germline lookup yields CDR1 SGHNT and CDR2 YYREEE (reference sequence). The length of the CDR3 is 13 residues. With 1 base removed from V and 6 bases from J, the gap between germline ends came to 10 bases. This CDR3 reads CASSLIAGNGYTF. CDR3 nucleotides: TGTGCCAGCAGCTTGATAGCCGGGAATGGCTACACCTTC.

Ten or more counts support this clonotype. The chain employs TRBV7-8 and TRBJ1-4, with TRBD1 as a possible D gene (6 bases). CDR1 and CDR2 from the germline V gene are SGHVS and FQNEAQ. The CDR3 sequence is 15 residues long. The V end was cut by 0 bases, the J end by 7 bases, with 12 bases between. In DNA form, the CDR3 reads TGTGCCAGCAGCTTAGCGCGGGGGGCGCGTGAAAAACTGTTTTTT. This translates into CASSLARGAREKLFF.

The chain is built from TRBV7-9 and TRBJ2-5; D possibly uses TRBD1 or TRBD2 (5 bases each). V lost 1 base and J lost 4, with 16 bases in between. CDR3 length: 16 amino acids. Germline V gene sequence: CDR1 SEHNR, CDR2 FQNEAQ (reference sequence). The CDR3 loop is CASSLGGTLRGETQYF. The CDR3 DNA follows: TGTGCCAGCAGCTTAGGTGGAACCTTGAGGGGAGAGACCCAGTACTTC.

This clonotype was counted ten times or more. The chain is built from TRBV7-9 and TRBJ2-2; TRBD2 matches at 7 bases. Germline-derived CDR1 and CDR2 are SEHNR and FQNEAQ (reference sequence). The V segment lost 2 bases and the J segment 4 bases; nucleotides outside the gene matches: 7. This CDR3 spans 16 amino acids. The CDR3 sequence: CASSLYGGRTTGELFF. The CDR3 region has the DNA TGTGCCAGCAGCTTATACGGGGGGAGGACCACCGGGGAGCTGTTTTTT. Full variable domain (outside the CDR3, taken from reference TRBV7-9 and TRBJ2-2): DTGVSQNPRHKITKRGQNVTFRCDPISEHNRLYWYRQTLGQGPEFLTYFQNEAQLEKSRLLSDRFSAERPKGSFSTLEIQRTEQGDSAMYLCASSLYGGRTTGELFFGEGSRLTVL.

The rearrangement joins TRBV7-9 to TRBJ1-4; 7 bases are a match to TRBD1. J lost 5 bases, V lost 8 bases, and 17 bases had no gene match. CDR1 SEHNR and CDR2 FQNEAQ come from the germline V gene (reference sequence). The CDR3 runs to 17 residues. The CDR3 sequence is CASSTGTASGANEKLFF. Here the CDR3 DNA reads TGTGCCAGCTCCACCGGGACAGCCTCCGGAGCGAATGAAAAACTGTTTTTT.

This chain joins TRBV29-1 and TRBJ1-5; D is possibly TRBD1 (6 bases). The CDR3 is 12 residues long. Germline CDR1 SQVTM, CDR2 ANQGSEA. V was pared by 4 bases and J by 5 bases, with 9 bases between. CDR3 loop: CSVGAGDQPQHF. CDR3 in DNA: TGCAGCGTTGGGGCAGGGGATCAGCCCCAGCATTTT.

The CDR3, as DNA: TGCGCCAGCATCAAACGGGACCCACATGGGGAGCAGTTCTTC. Amino acid sequence: CASIKRDPHGEQFF. The chain links TRBV10-2 to TRBJ2-1, with D possibly being TRBD1 or TRBD2 (5 bases each). V was cut by 7 bases and J by 10 bases, with 20 bases left in between. Per germline, CDR1 WSHSY and CDR2 SAAADI. The CDR3 is 14 amino acids.

For the CDR3, the DNA is TGCAGCGTTGAATTGGGCAACAATCAGCCCCAGCATTTT. As protein: CSVELGNNQPQHF. V and J are TRBV29-1 and TRBJ1-5; the D is unclear. CDR1 SQVTM and CDR2 ANQGSEA come from the germline V gene. The CDR3 totals 13 residues. Trimming removed 2 bases at V and 3 bases at J, with 8 bases between. The full variable domain, with the rest looked up from reference TRBV29-1 and TRBJ1-5, is SAVISQKPSRDICQRGTSLTIQCQVDSQVTMMFWYRQQPGQSLTLIATANQGSEATYESGFVIDKFPISRPNLTFSTLTVSNMSPEDSSIYLCSVELGNNQPQHFGDGTRLSIL.

This clonotype was picked up a small number of times. The J gene is TRBJ2-7, the V gene TRBV6-2 or TRBV6-3, with 13 bases matching TRBD2. The CDR3 extends over 16 amino acids. CDR1 MNHEY and CDR2 SVGEGT come from the germline V gene. The junction had 0 bases not matched to a gene; V was cut back by 0 bases and J by 1 base. The CDR3 protein is CASSYSGLAGSYEQYF. The CDR3 region has the DNA TGTGCCAGCAGTTACTCGGGACTAGCGGGATCCTACGAGCAGTACTTC.

This clonotype was counted a few times. The chain employs TRBV7-6 and TRBJ2-5; D not resolved. CDR1 is SGHVS and CDR2 is FNYEAQ in the germline V gene. V was clipped by 9 bases and J by 2 bases, with 13 bases between them. The CDR3 is 13 amino acids. CDR3 in amino acids: CASGANMQETQYF. Written as DNA, the CDR3 is TGTGCCAGTGGTGCGAATATGCAAGAGACCCAGTACTTC.

The chain combines TRBV6-5 with TRBJ2-1; TRBD1 agrees at 8 bases. CDR3 length: 16 residues. Trimming cost V 5 bases and J 4 bases; bases outside gene matches: 10. Per the germline V gene, CDR1 is MNHEY and CDR2 is SVGAGI. CDR3 loop: CASSELGDRLYNEQFF. The CDR3 nucleotides read TGTGCCAGCAGTGAATTGGGGGACAGGTTATACAATGAGCAGTTCTTC.

This clonotype was seen only a few times. V usage is TRBV11-1 and J usage is TRBJ2-2, with a tentative D call TRBD1 (6 bases). V lost 5 bases to trimming and J lost 5 bases, with 21 bases between them. CDR3 length equals 17 residues. Germline V gene sequence: CDR1 SGHAT, CDR2 FQDESV (reference sequence). This chain's CDR3 is CASSPGHSPGLTGELFF. The CDR3 coding sequence is TGTGCCAGCAGCCCGGGACACTCTCCTGGACTTACCGGGGAGCTGTTTTTT.

In its sample, this clonotype was seen a few times. The rearrangement uses TRBV11-3 and TRBJ2-1; 7 bases are a match to TRBD1. V lost 3 bases, J lost 4 bases, and 6 bases stayed unmatched. CDR1 and CDR2 from the germline V gene are SGHNT and YENEEA. The CDR3 totals 15 residues. The CDR3 here is CASSFGTASYNEQFF. The CDR3 DNA follows: TGTGCCAGCAGCTTCGGGACAGCGTCATACAATGAGCAGTTCTTC.

The chain joins TRBV12-3 or TRBV12-4 to TRBJ1-4; D gene uncertain. The ends were cut back, 4 bases at V and 10 bases at J, with 16 bases in the middle. The CDR3 runs to 14 residues. Here the CDR3 reads CASSYPGYGGKLFF. The CDR3 bases are TGTGCCAGCAGTTACCCGGGTTACGGAGGAAAACTGTTTTTT.

This clonotype was counted ten times or more. This rearrangement joins TRBV6-5 to TRBJ2-4, with 9 positions matching TRBD1. The CDR3 consists of 16 residues. Germline lookup yields CDR1 MNHEY and CDR2 SVGAGI. The V gene end was trimmed by 6 bases and the J gene end by 2 bases; junction bases not matched to a gene: 8. CDR3 sequence reads: CASSPGTGNPKNIQYF. CDR3 coding DNA: TGTGCCAGCAGCCCCGGGACAGGGAATCCCAAAAACATTCAGTACTTC.

This clonotype was counted only a few times. The chain recombines TRBV7-2 with TRBJ1-5; D unresolved. This CDR3 spans 13 amino acids. Germline loops: CDR1 SGHTA, CDR2 FQGNSA. With 7 bases removed from V and 9 bases from J, the gap between germline ends came to 16 bases. The CDR3 DNA reads TGTGCCAGCATCCCGTGGACCGGTGGGCCCCAGCATTTT. Translation gives CASIPWTGGPQHF.

This clonotype came up a few times. This chain uses TRBV2 with TRBJ2-7; D may be TRBD1 (5 bases). The CDR3 consists of 11 residues. V shed 7 bases and J shed 7 bases, with 11 bases lying between them. In germline, CDR1 is SNHLY, CDR2 FYNNEI. This CDR3 is CASTQGWEQYF. The CDR3 DNA is TGTGCCAGCACCCAGGGTTGGGAGCAGTACTTC.

This sequence joins TRBV7-2 and TRBJ2-1, with TRBD2 matching 14 bases. Germline V CDR1 and CDR2: SGHTA, FQGNSA. The V segment lost 5 bases and the J segment 13 bases; nucleotides outside the gene matches: 7. The CDR3 length is 14 residues. CDR3 sequence: CASSPPGLAGEQFF. The CDR3, as DNA: TGTGCCAGCAGCCCGCCGGGACTAGCGGGAGAACAGTTCTTC. The complete variable domain, with remaining parts taken from reference TRBV7-2 and TRBJ2-1, reads GAGVSQSPSNKVTEKGKDVELRCDPISGHTALYWYRQSLGQGLEFLIYFQGNSAPDKSGLPSDRFSAERTGGSVSTLTIQRTQQEDSAVYLCASSPPGLAGEQFFGPGTRLTVL.

This clonotype came up many times. The chain recombines TRBV11-2 with TRBJ2-1, with TRBD2 matching over 12 bases. V dropped 5 bases and J dropped 9; count of bases not matched to a gene: 5. This CDR3 region has 14 residues. CDR1 SGHAT and CDR2 FQNNGV come from the germline V gene. CDR3 nucleotides: TGTGCCAGCAGCCGACTAGCGGGGGCGGGTGAGCAGTTCTTC. It yields the protein CASSRLAGAGEQFF.